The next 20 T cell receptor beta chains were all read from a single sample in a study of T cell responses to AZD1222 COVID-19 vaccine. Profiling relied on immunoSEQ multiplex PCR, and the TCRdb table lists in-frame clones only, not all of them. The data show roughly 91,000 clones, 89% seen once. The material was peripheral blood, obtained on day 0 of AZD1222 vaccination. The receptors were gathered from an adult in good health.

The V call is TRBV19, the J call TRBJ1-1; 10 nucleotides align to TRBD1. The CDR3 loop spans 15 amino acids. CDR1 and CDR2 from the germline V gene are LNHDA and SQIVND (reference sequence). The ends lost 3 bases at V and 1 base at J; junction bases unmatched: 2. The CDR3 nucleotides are TGTGCCAGTAGTATTAGGACAGGGGGGAACACTGAAGCTTTCTTT. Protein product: CASSIRTGGNTEAFF.

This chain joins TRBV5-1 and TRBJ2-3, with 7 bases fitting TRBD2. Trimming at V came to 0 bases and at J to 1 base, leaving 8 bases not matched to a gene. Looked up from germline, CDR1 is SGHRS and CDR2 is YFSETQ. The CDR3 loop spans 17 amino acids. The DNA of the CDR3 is TGCGCCAGCAGCTTGGGAGGCAGCGGGACGGGCACAGATACGCAGTATTTT. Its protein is CASSLGGSGTGTDTQYF.

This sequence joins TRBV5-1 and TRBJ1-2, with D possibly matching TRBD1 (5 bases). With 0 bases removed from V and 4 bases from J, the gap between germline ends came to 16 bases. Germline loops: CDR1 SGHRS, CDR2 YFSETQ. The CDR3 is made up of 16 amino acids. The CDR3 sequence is CASSLAARAMGYGYTF. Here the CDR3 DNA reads TGCGCCAGCAGCTTGGCCGCCAGGGCGATGGGCTATGGCTACACCTTC.

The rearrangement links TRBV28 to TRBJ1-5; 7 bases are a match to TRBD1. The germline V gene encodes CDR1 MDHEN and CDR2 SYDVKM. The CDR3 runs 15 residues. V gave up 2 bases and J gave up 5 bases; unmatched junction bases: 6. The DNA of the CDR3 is TGTGCCAGCAGTTTAGGAGGGGGCCCTTATCAGCCCCAGCATTTT. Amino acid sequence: CASSLGGGPYQPQHF.

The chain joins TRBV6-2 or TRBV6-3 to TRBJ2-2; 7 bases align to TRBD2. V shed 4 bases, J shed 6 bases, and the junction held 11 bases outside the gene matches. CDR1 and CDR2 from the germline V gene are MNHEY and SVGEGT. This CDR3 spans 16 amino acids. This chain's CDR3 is CASSWYSGLGAGELFF. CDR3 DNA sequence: TGTGCCAGCAGTTGGTATAGCGGGTTAGGGGCCGGGGAGCTGTTTTTT.

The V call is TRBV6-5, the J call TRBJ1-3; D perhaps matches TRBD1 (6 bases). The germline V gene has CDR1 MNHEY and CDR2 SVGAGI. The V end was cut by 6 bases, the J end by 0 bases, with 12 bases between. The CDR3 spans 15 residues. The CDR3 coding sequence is TGTGCCAGCAGCTCACAGGGATACTCTGGAAACACCATATATTTT. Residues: CASSSQGYSGNTIYF.

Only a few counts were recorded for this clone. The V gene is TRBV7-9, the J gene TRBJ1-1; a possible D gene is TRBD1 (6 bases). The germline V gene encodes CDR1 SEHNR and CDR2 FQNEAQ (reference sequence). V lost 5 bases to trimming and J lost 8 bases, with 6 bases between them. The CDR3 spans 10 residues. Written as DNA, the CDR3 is TGTGCCAGCAGCGGGACAGAAGCTTTCTTT. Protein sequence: CASSGTEAFF.

The DNA of the CDR3 is TGTGCCAGCAGCCGAGGACAGGGACTTTATGGCTACACCTTC. Amino acid sequence: CASSRGQGLYGYTF. The chain combines TRBV3-1 (or the pseudogene TRBV3-2) with TRBJ1-2; TRBD1 aligns across 8 bases. Germline CDR1 is LGHDT and CDR2 is YNNKEL (reference sequence). This CDR3 spans 14 amino acids. With 4 bases clipped from V and 5 bases from J, the junction kept 6 bases outside the gene matches.

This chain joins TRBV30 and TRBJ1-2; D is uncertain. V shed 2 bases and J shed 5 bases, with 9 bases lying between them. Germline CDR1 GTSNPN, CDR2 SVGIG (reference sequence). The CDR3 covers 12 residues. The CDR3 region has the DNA TGTGCCTGGAGTACCGGCGGGTATGGCTACACCTTC. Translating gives CAWSTGGYGYTF.

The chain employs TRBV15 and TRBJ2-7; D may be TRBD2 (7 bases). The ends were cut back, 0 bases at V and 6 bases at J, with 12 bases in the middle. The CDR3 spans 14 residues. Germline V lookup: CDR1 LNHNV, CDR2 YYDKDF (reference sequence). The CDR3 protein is CATSRDTRGGEQYF. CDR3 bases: TGTGCCACCAGCAGAGATACTAGGGGGGGCGAGCAGTACTTC.

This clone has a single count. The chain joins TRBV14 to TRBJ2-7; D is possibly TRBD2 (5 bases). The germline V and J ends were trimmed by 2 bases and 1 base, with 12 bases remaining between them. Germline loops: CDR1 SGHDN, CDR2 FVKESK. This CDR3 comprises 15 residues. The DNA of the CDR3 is TGTGCCAGCAGCCAAACAGCGGTGAGGTCCTACGAGCAGTACTTC. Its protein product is CASSQTAVRSYEQYF. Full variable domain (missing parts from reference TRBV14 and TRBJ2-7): EAGVTQFPSHSVIEKGQTVTLRCDPISGHDNLYWYRRVMGKEIKFLLHFVKESKQDESGMPNNRFLAERTGGTYSTLKVQPAELEDSGVYFCASSQTAVRSYEQYFGPGTRLTVT.

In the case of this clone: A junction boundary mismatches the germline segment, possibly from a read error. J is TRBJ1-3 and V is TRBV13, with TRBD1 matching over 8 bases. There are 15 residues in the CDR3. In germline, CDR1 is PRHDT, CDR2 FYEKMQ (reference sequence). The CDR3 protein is CASSVGTGGGNTIYF. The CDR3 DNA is TGTGCCAGCAGCGTAGGCACAGGGGGGGGAAACACCATATATTTT. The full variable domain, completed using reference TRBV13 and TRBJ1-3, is AAGVIQSPRHLIKEKRETATLKCYPIPRHDTVYWYQQGPGQDPQFLISFYEKMQSDKGSIPDRFSAQQFSDYHSELNMSSLELGDSALYFCASSVGTGGGNTIYFGEGSWLTVV.

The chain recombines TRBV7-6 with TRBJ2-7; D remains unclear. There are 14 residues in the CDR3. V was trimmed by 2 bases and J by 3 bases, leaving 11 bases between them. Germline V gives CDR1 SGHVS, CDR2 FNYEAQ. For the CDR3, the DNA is TGTGCCAGCAGCTTAAATAGCCGAAACTACGAGCAGTACTTC. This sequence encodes CASSLNSRNYEQYF.

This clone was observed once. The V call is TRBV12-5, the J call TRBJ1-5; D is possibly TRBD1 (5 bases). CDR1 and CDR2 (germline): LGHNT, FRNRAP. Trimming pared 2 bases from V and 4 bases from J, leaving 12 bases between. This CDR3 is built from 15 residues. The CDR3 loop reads CASGLSRDSNQPQHF. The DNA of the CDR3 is TGTGCTAGTGGTTTGTCCCGGGACTCAAATCAGCCCCAGCATTTT.

CDR3 loop: CATSAGGPNEQYF. CDR3 bases: TGCGCCACCTCAGCGGGAGGGCCCAACGAGCAGTACTTC. This chain joins TRBV5-1 and TRBJ2-7; 10 bases map to TRBD2. In germline, CDR1 is SGHRS, CDR2 YFSETQ. The CDR3 sequence is 13 residues long. With V trimmed by 9 bases and J by 5 bases, 8 bases remained unmatched.

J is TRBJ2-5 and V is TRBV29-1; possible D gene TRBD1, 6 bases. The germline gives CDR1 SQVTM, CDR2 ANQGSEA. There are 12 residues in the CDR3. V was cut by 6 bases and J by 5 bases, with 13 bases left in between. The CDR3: CSVRDTGETQYF. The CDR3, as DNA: TGCAGCGTCCGGGACACCGGCGAGACCCAGTACTTC.

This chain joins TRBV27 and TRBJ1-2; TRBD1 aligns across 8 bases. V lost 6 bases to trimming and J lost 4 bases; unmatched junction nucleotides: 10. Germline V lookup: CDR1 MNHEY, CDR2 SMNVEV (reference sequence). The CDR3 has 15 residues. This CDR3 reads CASRHGTGPFYGYTF. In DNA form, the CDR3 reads TGTGCCAGCAGGCACGGGACAGGCCCCTTCTATGGCTACACCTTC.

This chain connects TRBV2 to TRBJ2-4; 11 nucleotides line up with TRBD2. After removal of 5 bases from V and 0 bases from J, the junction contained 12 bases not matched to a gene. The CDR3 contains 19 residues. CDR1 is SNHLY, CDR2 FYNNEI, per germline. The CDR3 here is CASSYYTGTSGAAKNIQYF. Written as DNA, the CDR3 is TGTGCCAGCAGTTACTACACGGGGACTAGCGGCGCAGCCAAAAACATTCAGTACTTC. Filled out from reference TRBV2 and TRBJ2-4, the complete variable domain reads EPEVTQTPSHQVTQMGQEVILRCVPISNHLYFYWYRQILGQKVEFLVSFYNNEISEKSEIFDDQFSVERPDGSNFTLKIRSTKLEDSAMYFCASSYYTGTSGAAKNIQYFGAGTRLSVL.

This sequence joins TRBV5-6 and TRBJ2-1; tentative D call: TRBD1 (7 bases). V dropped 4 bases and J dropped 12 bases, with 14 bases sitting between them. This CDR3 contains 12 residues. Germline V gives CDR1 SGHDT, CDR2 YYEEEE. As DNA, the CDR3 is TGTGCCAGCAGCCGCGGGACAGAACGGCAGTTCTTC. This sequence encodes CASSRGTERQFF.

In nucleotides, the CDR3 is TGTGCCAGCAGCGACCAGGGGAAGGCCTACGAGCAGTACTTC. Its protein is CASSDQGKAYEQYF. The chain carries TRBV21-1 and TRBJ2-7; TRBD1, as called in the table, went unchecked against the DNA. TRBV21-1 constitutes a pseudogene. The length of the CDR3 is 14 residues.